This T cell receptor (beta chain) was observed in a study of T cells in Graves' hyperthyroidism and ophthalmopathy. Turning to the study itself: The initial diagnosis was the point when peripheral blood was collected, ahead of any treatment.

Germline CDR1 SGHKS, CDR2 YYEKEE (reference sequence). This CDR3 is built from 16 residues. The V and J ends lost 5 bases and 0 bases, in that order; junction bases with no gene match: 9. The source material, RNA transcripts, was used to amplify TCR beta CDR3 regions. The HTBI primer set drove a first-round RT-PCR of the TCR CDR3. Using its own MiXCR run on the multiplex PCR reads, TCRdb lists one record per CDR3 protein. The sample records about 570,000 distinct CDR3 sequences, around 15% being singletons. This clonotype was found many times. The V gene is TRBV5-5, the J gene TRBJ1-1; 8 nucleotides match TRBD1. The TCR originated in a woman between 35 and 50 years old with Graves' hyperthyroidism. Sequenced input: blood. As DNA, the CDR3 is TGTGCCAGCAGGGACAGACAGGGGACGTTGAACACTGAAGCTTTCTTT. Translated, it gives CASRDRQGTLNTEAFF.